This entry lists 24 T cell receptor beta chains sequenced from one sample in a study of tumor-infiltrating lymphocytes in primary liver carcinoma. DNA and RNA were both co-extracted from around 20-30 mg of bulk tissue that had not been sorted. Total RNA (around 500 ng) served as template for TCR beta cDNA synthesis primed by a constant-region primer. Library construction for TCR beta comprised three nested multiplex PCR rounds performed with slightly modified ARM-PCR. The first two PCR rounds used TRBV1-TRBV30 forward primers with a C-beta reverse primer, 9 to 11 cycles each. Via MiXCR, TCRdb re-called the multiplex PCR reads, giving one row per CDR3 protein. The data contain 90,000 to 150,000 distinct CDR3 sequences, around two thirds of them singletons. Sequenced material: liver tumor tissue from sampling region 1. The sample's subset: tumor region T1, superior pole. Every receptor here comes from a woman in her fifties or sixties with primary liver carcinoma and hepatitis B virus infection.

The sample holds many counts of this clonotype. This rearrangement joins TRBV11-2 to TRBJ1-1, with 10 bases that match TRBD1. Germline V CDR1 and CDR2: SGHAT, FQNNGV. V shed 1 base, J shed 4 bases, and the junction held 6 bases outside the gene matches. This CDR3 spans 16 amino acids. The CDR3 coding sequence is TGTGCCAGCAGCTTAGTAGTGGGACAGGGGTCCACTGAAGCTTTCTTT. It yields the protein CASSLVVGQGSTEAFF.

On this clonotype: A much larger clone lies a single base off, so this may be a read error. This is likely a read error, given that the CDR3 carries no conserved phenylalanine or tryptophan at its end. The chain has TRBV29-1 and TRBJ2-7; TRBD2 matches at 8 bases. The germline gives CDR1 SQVTM, CDR2 ANQGSEA. The CDR3 sequence is 13 residues long. After removal of 5 bases from V and 6 bases from J, the junction contained 9 bases not matched to a gene. The CDR3 DNA reads as TGCAGCGTTTCCTCTCCGGGGGGGATCGAGCAGTACCTC. It yields the protein CSVSSPGGIEQYL.

This clonotype was picked up one time. The chain joins TRBV24-1 to TRBJ1-4; D not certain. Germline V CDR1 and CDR2: KGHDR, SFDVKD. The CDR3 is 12 amino acids. V lost 5 bases and J lost 9, with 9 bases in between. CDR3: CATSGLLKKLFF. Written as DNA, the CDR3 is TGTGCCACCAGTGGATTGTTAAAAAAACTGTTTTTT.

This clonotype came up many times. This rearrangement joins TRBV12-5 to TRBJ1-5, with 7 bases aligning to TRBD1. The CDR3 has 13 amino acids. V shed 6 bases, J shed 7 bases, and the junction held 6 bases outside the gene matches. In germline, CDR1 is LGHNT, CDR2 FRNRAP. The CDR3 DNA is TGTGCTAGTGGCCCAGACAGGGAACAGCCCCAGCATTTT. Protein sequence: CASGPDREQPQHF.

The chain couples TRBV10-3 to TRBJ2-7; 8 bases are a match to TRBD1. Germline V gene data show CDR1 as ENHRY and CDR2 as SYGVKD. Trimming cost V 7 bases and J 7 bases; bases outside gene matches: 9. The CDR3 has 13 residues. CDR3 DNA sequence: TGTGCCATCAAGTCCGGGACAGGTCGAGAGCAGTACTTC. This codes for CAIKSGTGREQYF.

Of note for this clonotype: Possible read error: a much larger clone is one base away. This chain joins TRBV19 and TRBJ2-4, with a weak D call TRBD2 (5 bases). This CDR3 has 12 amino acids. The germline gives CDR1 LNHDA, CDR2 SQIVND (reference sequence). In DNA, the CDR3 is TGTGCCAGTACCGACGGGAAACGCATTCGGTACTTC. Translating it yields CASTDGKRIRYF.

Notes on this clonotype: The conserved closing phenylalanine or tryptophan is absent in this CDR3, likely reflecting a read error. The V call is TRBV7-9, the J call TRBJ2-3; 7 positions agree with TRBD2. V shed 8 bases and J 2 bases; nucleotides not matched to a gene: 13. The CDR3 length is 16 residues. The germline CDR1 and CDR2 sequences are SEHNR and FQNEAQ (reference sequence). CDR3 sequence (DNA): TGTGCCAGCGTCCCTCCTGGCGGGAGATTCACAGATACGCAGTATTTG. Translation: CASVPPGGRFTDTQYL.

This clonotype was picked up one time. The chain couples TRBV20-1 to TRBJ2-7; the D gene is possibly TRBD1 (6 bases). CDR3 length equals 11 residues. Germline values: CDR1 DFQATT, CDR2 SNEGSKA (reference sequence). CDR3: CSGQTSYEQYF. The CDR3 DNA reads as TGCTCAGGACAGACATCCTACGAGCAGTACTTC.

Remarks on this clonotype: A much larger clone sits a single nucleotide away, making a read error possible. The chain is built from TRBV7-8 and TRBJ1-6; no firm D call. The CDR3 consists of 13 residues. Germline CDR1 reads SGHVS; CDR2 reads FQNEAQ. The CDR3: CVSSLTANSPLHF. The DNA for the CDR3 is TGTGTCAGCAGCCTGACGGCGAATTCACCCCTCCACTTT.

The chain links TRBV7-3 to TRBJ2-1; 7 nucleotides align to TRBD2. The CDR3 spans 16 residues. Germline V gene sequence: CDR1 SGHTA, CDR2 FQGTGA. The V and J ends lost 5 bases and 3 bases, in that order; junction bases with no gene match: 10. The CDR3 DNA reads as TGTGCCAGCAGCCCGGGGGGAGGGACTGGCTACAATGAGCAGTTCTTC. Its protein is CASSPGGGTGYNEQFF.

On this clonotype: The missing conserved phenylalanine or tryptophan at the end of this CDR3 makes a read error likely. The chain employs TRBV10-3 and TRBJ2-1, with D tentatively TRBD2 (5 bases). Germline CDR1 is ENHRY and CDR2 is SYGVKD. The CDR3 is 14 amino acids. Trimming cost V 7 bases and J 7 bases, with 17 bases left between them. The DNA for the CDR3 is TGTGCCATCAACGATGGACTTGGTGCGAATGAGCAGTTCTTA. Its translation: CAINDGLGANEQFL.

Regarding this clonotype: A read error may be the cause here, since a much bigger clone is one base away. The chain combines TRBV29-1 with TRBJ2-5, with TRBD2 matching 7 bases. This CDR3 has 17 residues. Germline CDR1 is SQVTM and CDR2 is ANQGSEA. With V trimmed by 4 bases and J by 3 bases, 17 bases remained unmatched. CDR3 coding DNA: TGCAGCGTTGCGTCGGTCGAGCGGGGAAGATACGAAGAGACCCAGTACTTC. This encodes CSVASVERGRYEETQYF.

As for this clonotype: The conserved phenylalanine or tryptophan is not found at the CDR3 terminus, so this likely reflects a read error. The rearrangement joins TRBV7-9 to TRBJ1-3; D uncertain. Germline V gene lookup returns CDR1 SEHNR and CDR2 FQNEAQ (reference sequence). This CDR3 has 14 residues. V shed 3 bases and J shed 2 bases, with 8 bases lying between them. DNA for the CDR3: TGTGCCAGCAGCTTCAACGGACCTGGAAACACCATATATCTT. Translation gives CASSFNGPGNTIYL.

V usage is TRBV5-1 and J usage is TRBJ2-1; D is unresolved. CDR1 is SGHRS and CDR2 is YFSETQ in the germline V gene. Deletions cut 3 bases from V and 1 base from J, with 17 bases between. CDR3 length: 17 amino acids. The CDR3 loop reads CASSSMIADLSYNEQFF. In DNA form, the CDR3 reads TGCGCCAGCAGCTCCATGATAGCTGATCTATCCTACAATGAGCAGTTCTTC.

This clonotype showed up many times. In DNA, the CDR3 is TGCAGCGTTAACGCCCAAGAGACCCAGTACTTC. This sequence encodes CSVNAQETQYF. The rearrangement joins TRBV29-1 to TRBJ2-5; unclear D gene. Trimming pared 5 bases from V and 1 base from J, leaving 5 bases between. Germline lookup yields CDR1 SQVTM and CDR2 ANQGSEA. This CDR3 contains 11 residues.

About this clonotype itself: This sequence may be a read error, since a much larger clone differs from it by one base. DNA for the CDR3: TGTGCCAGCAGTACCATGAAGGGTATTTCCACAGATACGCAGTATTTT. Translating gives CASSTMKGISTDTQYF. The J gene is TRBJ2-3, the V gene TRBV6-1; D unclear. V lost 5 bases, J lost 2 bases, and 17 bases lay in between. The CDR3 is 16 amino acids. Germline loops: CDR1 MNHNS, CDR2 SASEGT.

This chain joins TRBV28 and TRBJ2-3; D is undetermined. CDR1 is MDHEN, CDR2 SYDVKM, per germline. The V end was cut by 6 bases, the J end by 11 bases, with 18 bases between. This CDR3 contains 13 residues. The CDR3 coding sequence is TGTGCCAGCAGCCCTGGGCGGTGGTCTTGGCAGTATTTT. It is translated as CASSPGRWSWQYF.

This clonotype was observed a handful of times. The rearrangement joins TRBV7-9 to TRBJ2-3; D gene ambiguous. The CDR3 has 14 residues. Trimming stripped 2 bases from V and 3 bases from J, with 9 bases between. The germline V gene has CDR1 SEHNR and CDR2 FQNEAQ (reference sequence). The CDR3, as DNA: TGTGCCAGCAGCTTATCATGGGGAACAGATACGCAGTATTTT. Protein sequence: CASSLSWGTDTQYF.

Note on this clonotype: Because it lacks the conserved phenylalanine or tryptophan at the end, this CDR3 is likely a read error. The chain has TRBV11-2 and TRBJ2-3, with a tentative D call TRBD1 (6 bases). This CDR3 contains 15 residues. In germline, CDR1 is SGHAT, CDR2 FQNNGV. V gave up 5 bases and J gave up 4 bases, with 16 bases separating them. The CDR3 reads CASSKNAGEADTQYI. Here the CDR3 DNA reads TGTGCCAGCAGCAAAAACGCAGGGGAAGCAGATACGCAGTATATT.

This clonotype was detected ten times or more. This chain connects TRBV6-1 to TRBJ2-4, with D possibly matching TRBD1 (6 bases). Germline assignment: CDR1 MNHNS and CDR2 SASEGT. V was clipped by 2 bases and J by 5 bases, with 16 bases between them. The CDR3 runs to 16 residues. CDR3 in amino acids: CASSERARGIQNIQYF. The CDR3 DNA is TGTGCCAGCAGTGAACGGGCCAGGGGTATCCAAAACATTCAGTACTTC.

This clonotype has ten or more counts. The genes are TRBV10-3 and TRBJ1-6; TRBD1 matches 9 bases. This CDR3 region has 14 residues. J lost 8 bases, V lost 8 bases, and 7 bases had no gene match. Looked up from germline, CDR1 is ENHRY and CDR2 is SYGVKD. The CDR3 region is CAIRGTGTYSPLHF. The CDR3 region has the DNA TGTGCCATCCGAGGGACAGGGACCTATTCACCCCTCCACTTT.

On this clonotype: Since a much larger clone is just one base distant, this may be a read error. This chain uses TRBV24-1 with TRBJ1-5; D might be TRBD1 (5 bases). Trimming removed 4 bases from V and 3 bases from J, with 12 bases in between. The CDR3 sequence is 15 residues long. Germline V lookup: CDR1 KGHDR, CDR2 SFDVKD. CDR3 in amino acids: CATSEIGHYNQPQHF. In DNA form, the CDR3 reads TGTGCCACCAGTGAGATAGGACATTACAATCAGCCCCAGCATTTT.

A note on this clonotype: A much bigger clone sits one base away, suggesting this may be a read error. This sequence joins TRBV6-7 and TRBJ2-1; D uncertain. TRBV6-7 is an ORF for which the function is uncertain. CDR3 size: 11 residues. CDR3 region: CGSSLGGEQFF. The CDR3 nucleotides are TGTGGCAGCAGTCTTGGTGGTGAGCAGTTCTTC.

CDR3 residues: CATSAGNREKLFF. CDR3 sequence (DNA): TGTGCCACCAGTGCCGGGAATCGGGAAAAACTGTTTTTT. This rearrangement joins TRBV24-1 to TRBJ1-4; D remains ambiguous. Germline V gene data show CDR1 as KGHDR and CDR2 as SFDVKD. There are 13 residues in the CDR3. V lost 5 bases to trimming and J lost 8 bases, with 11 bases between them.